The 15 T cell receptor beta chains in this list originate from one sample, sequenced in a study of T cell repertoires in cytomegalovirus infection. TCRdb processed the reads anew with MiXCR; each CDR3 protein has one entry. There are just over 300,000 distinct CDR3 sequences in the sample; roughly 15% occur only once, and about 12% lies in the top ten. The sample was PBMCs. The receptors were sampled from a human donor in good health (CMV status not recorded). Some clones in this sample may be carry-over from other donors' samples.

The chain combines TRBV25-1 with TRBJ1-1; D call uncertain. V lost 5 bases and J 4 bases, leaving 14 bases between the germline ends. The CDR3 sequence is 14 residues long. CDR1 and CDR2 (germline): MGHDK, SYGVNS. The CDR3 nucleotides are TGTGCCAGCAGTATAGGACCCCGGGGCACTGAAGCTTTCTTT. It specifies CASSIGPRGTEAFF.

This clonotype was detected only a few times. The V gene is TRBV20-1, the J gene TRBJ2-3; TRBD2 is a possible D gene (6 bases). The CDR3 loop spans 14 amino acids. CDR1 and CDR2 (germline): DFQATT, SNEGSKA (reference sequence). Deletions cut 4 bases from V and 6 bases from J, with 17 bases between. Here the CDR3 reads CSATVAGGDDTQYF. In DNA, the CDR3 is TGCAGTGCTACGGTCGCGGGCGGGGATGATACGCAGTATTTT.

This clonotype was detected only a few times. This chain uses TRBV7-6 with TRBJ2-7, with D possibly TRBD2 on 6 matching bases. Trimming took 5 bases from V and 4 from J, leaving 12 bases between them. Germline V gene sequence: CDR1 SGHVS, CDR2 FNYEAQ. The CDR3 sequence is 13 residues long. DNA of the CDR3: TGTGCCAGCAGCCCCCGGGACTTTTACGAGCAGTACTTC. Residues: CASSPRDFYEQYF.

This clonotype occurred many times. This chain uses TRBV19 with TRBJ1-1; D is uncertain. Germline CDR1 reads LNHDA; CDR2 reads SQIVND (reference sequence). This CDR3 has 13 amino acids. The V gene lost 7 bases and the J gene lost 1 base, with 10 bases spanning the gap. The CDR3 loop is CASMWMANTEAFF. The CDR3, as DNA: TGTGCCAGTATGTGGATGGCGAACACTGAAGCTTTCTTT. Complete variable domain (other parts from reference TRBV19 and TRBJ1-1): DGGITQSPKYLFRKEGQNVTLSCEQNLNHDAMYWYRQDPGQGLRLIYYSQIVNDFQKGDIAEGYSVSREKKESFPLTVTSAQKNPTAFYLCASMWMANTEAFFGQGTRLTVV.

This clonotype showed up just a few times. The V and J genes are TRBV9 and TRBJ2-1, with D tentatively TRBD1 or TRBD2 (6 bases each). Germline V lookup: CDR1 SGDLS, CDR2 YYNGEE. The ends were cut back, 0 bases at V and 2 bases at J, with 9 bases in the middle. The CDR3 totals 15 residues. CDR3 sequence: CASSVDGGPYNEQFF. The CDR3 coding sequence is TGTGCCAGCAGCGTAGATGGGGGGCCCTACAATGAGCAGTTCTTC.

This clonotype was recorded a few times. V gene TRBV20-1 combines with J gene TRBJ1-6; possible D gene TRBD1, 5 bases. Germline V gene sequence: CDR1 DFQATT, CDR2 SNEGSKA (reference sequence). The CDR3 is 17 residues long. With 1 base removed from V and 7 bases from J, the gap between germline ends came to 20 bases. The CDR3 reads CSARAGTTTRLNSPLHF. The CDR3 nucleotides are TGCAGTGCTAGAGCCGGGACCACAACGAGATTAAATTCACCCCTCCACTTT.

The table lists this clonotype with a few counts. The CDR3 reads CASSLRGPPEPQHF. CDR3 coding DNA: TGTGCCAGCAGTTTAAGAGGGCCCCCAGAGCCCCAGCATTTT. The V call is TRBV12-3 or TRBV12-4, the J call TRBJ1-5; D is ambiguous. The CDR3 is made up of 14 amino acids. V was clipped by 2 bases and J by 8 bases, with 13 bases between them.

The chain recombines TRBV18 with TRBJ1-5; unclear D gene. The germline gives CDR1 KGHSH, CDR2 LQKENI. V was shortened by 2 bases and J by 0 bases, with 11 bases between the two germline ends. The CDR3 is 16 amino acids. The CDR3 loop reads CASSPNPSGSNQPQHF. The CDR3 DNA reads TGTGCCAGCTCACCAAACCCTTCGGGTAGCAATCAGCCCCAGCATTTT.

This clonotype was observed a handful of times. The genes are TRBV7-9 and TRBJ2-5, with a weak D call TRBD1 (5 bases). In germline, CDR1 is SEHNR, CDR2 FQNEAQ (reference sequence). V dropped 5 bases and J dropped 1 base, with 20 bases sitting between them. The CDR3 covers 17 residues. The CDR3 is CASSPHPRDSRQETQYF. CDR3 nucleotides: TGTGCCAGCAGCCCCCACCCACGAGACAGCCGCCAAGAGACCCAGTACTTC.

This clonotype came up many times. The rearrangement uses TRBV24-1 and TRBJ2-3; 9 bases fit TRBD2. Unmatched junction bases numbered 12, after V lost 8 bases and J lost 7 bases. Germline assignment: CDR1 KGHDR and CDR2 SFDVKD. The CDR3 has 15 residues. The CDR3 region is CATTASGEGENTQYF. CDR3 sequence (DNA): TGTGCCACCACCGCTAGCGGGGAAGGGGAGAATACGCAGTATTTT.

Only a few counts were recorded for this clonotype. The chain joins TRBV4-3 to TRBJ2-7; 8 positions agree with TRBD2. The CDR3 contains 17 residues. The V and J ends lost 0 bases and 1 base, in that order; junction bases with no gene match: 8. The germline V gene has CDR1 LGHNA and CDR2 YSLEER. In DNA, the CDR3 is TGCGCCAGCAGCCAAGACCTAATCGGGGGGGTATCCTACGAGCAGTACTTC. Translated: CASSQDLIGGVSYEQYF.

V usage is TRBV20-1 and J usage is TRBJ1-1; 9 bases align to TRBD1. CDR3 length: 14 amino acids. Losses at the gene ends were 3 bases for V and 4 bases for J; bases not matched to a gene: 6. Germline-derived CDR1 and CDR2 are DFQATT and SNEGSKA (reference sequence). The CDR3 DNA follows: TGCAGTGCTAGGTTAACGACAGGGGGCACTGAAGCTTTCTTT. Translating it yields CSARLTTGGTEAFF.

The genes are TRBV12-3 or TRBV12-4 and TRBJ2-7; D could derive from TRBD1 or TRBD2 (6 bases each). Trimming cost V 3 bases and J 4 bases, with 10 bases left between them. The CDR3 contains 13 residues. The CDR3 spells CASSFSGAYEQYF. The DNA of the CDR3 is TGTGCCAGCAGTTTTTCGGGGGCGTACGAGCAGTACTTC.

This clonotype occurred many times. The gene calls are TRBV20-1 and TRBJ2-1, with 10 bases aligning to TRBD2. V was pared by 2 bases and J by 8 bases, with 6 bases of the junction left unmatched. Germline CDR1 reads DFQATT; CDR2 reads SNEGSKA (reference sequence). The CDR3 contains 14 residues. CDR3 region: CSARRSSGGDEQFF. Here the CDR3 DNA reads TGCAGTGCTAGAAGGTCTAGCGGGGGAGATGAGCAGTTCTTC.

This chain connects TRBV27 to TRBJ2-1; TRBD1 matches 7 bases. The CDR3 is made up of 13 amino acids. Germline-derived CDR1 and CDR2 are MNHEY and SMNVEV (reference sequence). The J segment lost 10 bases and the V segment lost 5 bases, leaving 8 bases of the junction unmatched. The CDR3 loop reads CASSLNRGNEQFF. For the CDR3, the DNA is TGTGCCAGCAGTCTTAACAGGGGTAACGAGCAGTTCTTC.